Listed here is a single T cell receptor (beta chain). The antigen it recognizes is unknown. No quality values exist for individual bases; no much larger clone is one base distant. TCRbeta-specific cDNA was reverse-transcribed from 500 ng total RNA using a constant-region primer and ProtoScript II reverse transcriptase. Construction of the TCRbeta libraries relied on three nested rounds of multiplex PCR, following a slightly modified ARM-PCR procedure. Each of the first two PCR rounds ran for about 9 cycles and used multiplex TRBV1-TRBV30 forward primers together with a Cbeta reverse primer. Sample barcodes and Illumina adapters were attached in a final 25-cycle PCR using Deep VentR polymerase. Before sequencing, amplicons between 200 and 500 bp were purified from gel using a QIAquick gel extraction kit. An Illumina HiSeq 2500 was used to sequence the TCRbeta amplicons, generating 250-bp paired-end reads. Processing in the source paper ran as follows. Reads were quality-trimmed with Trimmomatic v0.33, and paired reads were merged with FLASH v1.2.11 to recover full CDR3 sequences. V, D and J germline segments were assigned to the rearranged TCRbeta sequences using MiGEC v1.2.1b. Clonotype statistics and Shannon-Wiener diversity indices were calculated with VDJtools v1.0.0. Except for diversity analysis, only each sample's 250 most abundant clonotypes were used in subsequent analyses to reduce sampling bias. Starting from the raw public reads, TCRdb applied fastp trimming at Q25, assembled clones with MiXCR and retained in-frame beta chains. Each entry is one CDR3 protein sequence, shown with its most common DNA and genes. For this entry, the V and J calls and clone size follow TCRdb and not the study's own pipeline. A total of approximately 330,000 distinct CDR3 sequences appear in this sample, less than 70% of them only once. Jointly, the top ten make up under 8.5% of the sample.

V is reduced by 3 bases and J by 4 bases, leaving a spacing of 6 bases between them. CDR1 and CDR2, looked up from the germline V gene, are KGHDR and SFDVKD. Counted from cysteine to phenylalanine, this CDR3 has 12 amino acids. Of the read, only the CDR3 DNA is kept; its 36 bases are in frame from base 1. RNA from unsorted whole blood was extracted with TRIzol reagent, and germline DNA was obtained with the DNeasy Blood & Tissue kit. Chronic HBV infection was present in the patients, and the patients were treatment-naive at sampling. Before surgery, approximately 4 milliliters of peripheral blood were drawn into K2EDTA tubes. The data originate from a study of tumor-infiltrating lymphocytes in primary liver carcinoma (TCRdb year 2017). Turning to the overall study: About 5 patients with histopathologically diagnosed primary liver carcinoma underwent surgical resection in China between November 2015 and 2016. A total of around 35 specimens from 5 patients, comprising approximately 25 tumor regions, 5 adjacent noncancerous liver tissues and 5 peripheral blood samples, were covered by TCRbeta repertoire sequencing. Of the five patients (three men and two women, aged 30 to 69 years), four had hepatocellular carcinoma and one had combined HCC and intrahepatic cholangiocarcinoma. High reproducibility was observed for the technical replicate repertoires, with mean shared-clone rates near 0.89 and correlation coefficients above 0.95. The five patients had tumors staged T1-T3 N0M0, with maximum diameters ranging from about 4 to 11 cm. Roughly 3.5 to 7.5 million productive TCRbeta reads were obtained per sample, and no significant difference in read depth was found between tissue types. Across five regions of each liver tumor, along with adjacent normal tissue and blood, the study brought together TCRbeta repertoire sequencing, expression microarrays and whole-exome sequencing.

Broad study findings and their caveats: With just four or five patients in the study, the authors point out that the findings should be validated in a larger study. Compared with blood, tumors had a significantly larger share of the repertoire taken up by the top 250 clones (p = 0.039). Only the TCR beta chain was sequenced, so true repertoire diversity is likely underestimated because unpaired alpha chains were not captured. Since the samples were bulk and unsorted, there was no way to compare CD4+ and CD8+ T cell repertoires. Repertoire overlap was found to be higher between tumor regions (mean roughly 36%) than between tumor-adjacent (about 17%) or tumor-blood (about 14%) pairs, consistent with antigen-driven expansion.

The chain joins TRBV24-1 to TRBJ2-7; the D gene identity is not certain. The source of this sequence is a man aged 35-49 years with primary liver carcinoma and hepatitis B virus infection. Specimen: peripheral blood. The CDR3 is CATSDPGYEQYF. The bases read TGTGCCACCAGTGATCCTGGTTACGAGCAGTACTTC.